One and the same sample provided the 25 T cell receptor beta chains below, sequenced in a study of healthy donors' naive CD4 and CD8 T cells. Each TCR library used about 500 ng of total RNA and a linear amplification protocol. TCRdb reprocessed the reads with MiXCR, giving one entry per CDR3 protein. The profile shows about 180,000 distinct CDR3 sequences, around 70% of them singletons. The specimen sequenced was naive CD4+ and CD8+ T cells sorted from blood, pooled from several donors. The receptors stem from a pool of human donors in good health; the sample pools cells from several healthy donors.

The rearrangement uses TRBV6-5 and TRBJ1-6, with 7 bases aligning to TRBD1. There are 14 residues in the CDR3. Germline V gene data show CDR1 as MNHEY and CDR2 as SVGAGI. V was pared by 4 bases and J by 7 bases, with 4 bases of the junction left unmatched. CDR3 sequence: CASSSGQPNSPLHF. The CDR3 DNA is TGTGCCAGCAGTTCGGGACAGCCGAATTCACCCCTCCACTTT.

V is TRBV29-1 and J is TRBJ2-1, with D tentatively TRBD1 (5 bases). CDR3 length equals 17 residues. The V end lost 1 base, the J end lost 12 bases, and 28 bases lay between the germline ends. Germline CDR1 and CDR2: SQVTM and ANQGSEA. For the CDR3, the DNA is TGCAGCGTTGAAGGGGGCCAAATGCCTGGAAACAATGGCGTGCAGTTCTTC. Translated, it gives CSVEGGQMPGNNGVQFF.

The chain carries TRBV12-3 or TRBV12-4 and TRBJ1-3; D ambiguous. V lost 3 bases to trimming and J lost 2 bases, with 11 bases between them. The CDR3 has 15 residues. The CDR3 region has the DNA TGTGCCAGCAGTTTTAGTGACCGCCCTGGAAACACCATATATTTT. Translated, it gives CASSFSDRPGNTIYF.

The chain has TRBV29-1 and TRBJ2-3; TRBD2 aligns across 7 bases. With V trimmed by 5 bases and J by 4 bases, 3 bases remained unmatched. The CDR3 contains 12 residues. The germline gives CDR1 SQVTM, CDR2 ANQGSEA. This chain's CDR3 is CSVKAGADTQYF. The CDR3, as DNA: TGCAGCGTTAAGGCGGGGGCAGATACGCAGTATTTT.

A single count supports this clonotype. This rearrangement joins TRBV29-1 to TRBJ2-7, with D possibly matching TRBD2 (6 bases). The length of the CDR3 is 12 residues. From germline, CDR1 is SQVTM and CDR2 ANQGSEA. V lost 7 bases and J lost 2, with 12 bases in between. The CDR3 DNA reads TGCAGCGCCGGAGGGTTGGCCTACGAGCAGTACTTC. Its protein is CSAGGLAYEQYF.

This clonotype was seen a handful of times. This chain links TRBV29-1 with TRBJ1-2; 7 nucleotides align to TRBD1. Germline CDR1 SQVTM, CDR2 ANQGSEA. V lost 5 bases to trimming and J lost 4 bases; unmatched junction nucleotides: 7. The CDR3 has 13 amino acids. The CDR3, as DNA: TGCAGCGTTCCTACAGGGGAAAGCTATGGCTACACCTTC. Translating it yields CSVPTGESYGYTF.

The V call is TRBV7-8, the J call TRBJ2-7; maybe TRBD1 (6 bases). This CDR3 is 15 amino acids long. V was shortened by 3 bases and J by 2 bases, with 14 bases between the two germline ends. The germline gives CDR1 SGHVS, CDR2 FQNEAQ. The CDR3 loop is CASSLGPGVPYEQYF. The CDR3 region has the DNA TGTGCCAGCAGCTTGGGCCCAGGGGTACCCTACGAGCAGTACTTC.

The chain carries TRBV29-1 and TRBJ1-1, with TRBD1 as a possible D gene (6 bases). Germline V gives CDR1 SQVTM, CDR2 ANQGSEA. The CDR3 has 13 residues. V was cut by 3 bases and J by 4 bases, with 12 bases left in between. The chain's CDR3 is CSVETTRGTEAFF. The CDR3 DNA sequence: TGCAGCGTTGAGACCACCAGGGGCACTGAAGCTTTCTTT.

In regard to this clonotype: The junction shows a germline mismatch at one end, possibly a read error. V usage is TRBV5-5 and J usage is TRBJ2-1; 8 nucleotides align to TRBD1. Germline lookup yields CDR1 SGHKS and CDR2 YYEKEE (reference sequence). This CDR3 is built from 15 residues. DNA for the CDR3: TGCGCCAGCAGCCAGGACAGGGTAGGAATCAATGAGCAGTTCTTC. It yields the protein CASSQDRVGINEQFF.

The chain recombines TRBV29-1 with TRBJ2-5; D call uncertain. V was cut by 7 bases and J by 7 bases, with 13 bases left in between. In germline, CDR1 is SQVTM, CDR2 ANQGSEA. The CDR3 extends over 11 amino acids. CDR3 DNA sequence: TGCAGCGCTGAGAGTCCGGGGACCCAGTACTTC. Its protein product is CSAESPGTQYF.

This clonotype was detected a few times. The CDR3 region is CSVERTSGRYEQYF. Written as DNA, the CDR3 is TGCAGCGTTGAAAGGACTAGCGGGAGATACGAGCAGTACTTC. This chain links TRBV29-1 with TRBJ2-7, with TRBD2 matching 13 bases. V lost 2 bases, J lost 4 bases, and 2 bases stayed unmatched. CDR3 length: 14 residues. Germline CDR1 SQVTM, CDR2 ANQGSEA.

This clonotype appeared a single time. The chain uses TRBV10-3 and TRBJ2-7, with 9 bases lining up with TRBD1. The junction had 5 bases not matched to a gene; V was cut back by 0 bases and J by 5 bases. Germline V gene data show CDR1 as ENHRY and CDR2 as SYGVKD. The CDR3 loop spans 15 amino acids. Here the CDR3 DNA reads TGTGCCATCAGTGAGTCGAAACAGGGGGCACACGAGCAGTACTTC. Amino acids: CAISESKQGAHEQYF.

This chain joins TRBV5-1 and TRBJ1-2; the D gene is possibly TRBD1 (6 bases). V was shortened by 4 bases and J by 4 bases, with 14 bases between the two germline ends. The germline CDR1 and CDR2 sequences are SGHRS and YFSETQ. The CDR3 contains 14 residues. The CDR3 loop reads CASSDGQLAYGYTF. The DNA of the CDR3 is TGCGCCAGCAGCGACGGACAGCTCGCCTATGGCTACACCTTC.

The chain joins TRBV6-5 to TRBJ1-5; D remains unclear. The V gene's germline CDR1 is MNHEY and CDR2 SVGAGI. Trimming removed 6 bases from V and 7 bases from J, with 13 bases in between. CDR3 length equals 13 residues. The CDR3 sequence: CASRPGMGQPQHF. The CDR3 DNA reads as TGTGCCAGCAGACCCGGGATGGGACAGCCCCAGCATTTT.

The chain recombines TRBV29-1 with TRBJ2-1, with D perhaps TRBD2 (5 bases). From germline, CDR1 is SQVTM and CDR2 ANQGSEA. V was clipped by 3 bases and J by 4 bases, with 16 bases between them. The CDR3 is 15 amino acids. CDR3 DNA: TGCAGCGTTGATCCCGAACGGGGTACTTACAATGAGCAGTTCTTC. This encodes CSVDPERGTYNEQFF.

The CDR3 spells CASRGQGFDTQYF. Written as DNA, the CDR3 is TGTGCCAGTAGGGGCCAGGGTTTCGATACGCAGTATTTT. The chain carries TRBV19 and TRBJ2-3; D is possibly TRBD1 (5 bases). V gave up 6 bases and J gave up 6 bases, with 13 bases separating them. The V gene's germline CDR1 is LNHDA and CDR2 SQIVND (reference sequence). This CDR3 region has 13 residues.

In its sample, this clonotype was seen once. This chain uses TRBV29-1 with TRBJ2-5; possibly TRBD1 or TRBD2 for D (5 bases each). V was pared by 7 bases and J by 10 bases, with 13 bases between. CDR1 is SQVTM, CDR2 ANQGSEA, per germline. The CDR3 has 10 residues. The CDR3 DNA reads TGCAGCGCACGGGACGGCAGCCAGTACTTC. The encoded protein is CSARDGSQYF.

J is TRBJ1-3 and V is TRBV29-1, with 10 bases matching TRBD1. V dropped 7 bases and J dropped 6; count of bases not matched to a gene: 3. CDR1 SQVTM and CDR2 ANQGSEA come from the germline V gene. This CDR3 is 12 amino acids long. DNA for the CDR3: TGCAGCGGAGGGACAGGGGCAAACACCATATATTTT. This gives the protein CSGGTGANTIYF.

This clonotype was observed a handful of times. The V call is TRBV6-6, the J call TRBJ1-5; D possibly corresponds to TRBD1 (6 bases). V lost 6 bases to trimming and J lost 2 bases, with 20 bases between them. This CDR3 spans 17 amino acids. Per germline, CDR1 MNHNY and CDR2 SVGAGI (reference sequence). CDR3 amino acids: CASRLRDTAAGNQPQHF. CDR3 DNA: TGTGCCAGCAGGCTCCGGGACACGGCTGCGGGCAATCAGCCCCAGCATTTT.

This chain connects TRBV6-5 to TRBJ2-7; D perhaps matches TRBD1 (6 bases). V lost 4 bases and J lost 7, with 11 bases in between. CDR3 length: 12 amino acids. The germline CDR1 and CDR2 sequences are MNHEY and SVGAGI. The CDR3 DNA reads as TGTGCCAGCAGTTCCACAGGGTATGAGCAGTACTTC. Translation gives CASSSTGYEQYF.

The chain has TRBV11-2 and TRBJ2-5; no clear D gene. CDR3 size: 13 residues. V dropped 0 bases and J dropped 5 bases, with 7 bases sitting between them. From germline, CDR1 is SGHAT and CDR2 FQNNGV. As DNA, the CDR3 is TGTGCCAGCAGCTTAGATCTTCTGGAGACCCAGTACTTC. This gives the protein CASSLDLLETQYF.

This clonotype turned up a few times. The CDR3 DNA is TGCAGCGTTCTTGGGACGGCGGGGAGCTACGAGCAGTACTTC. Amino acids: CSVLGTAGSYEQYF. The rearrangement links TRBV29-1 to TRBJ2-7, with D perhaps TRBD2 (6 bases). V lost 5 bases, J lost 3 bases, and 17 bases lay in between. In germline, CDR1 is SQVTM, CDR2 ANQGSEA. This CDR3 has 14 amino acids.

Only one count was recorded for this clonotype. This rearrangement joins TRBV7-8 to TRBJ1-1; D possibly corresponds to TRBD1 (5 bases). The CDR3 has 18 amino acids. Per germline, CDR1 SGHVS and CDR2 FQNEAQ. The V and J ends lost 2 bases and 2 bases respectively, with 21 bases between them. The CDR3 loop is CASSLPYQGGDPNTEAFF. CDR3 nucleotides: TGTGCCAGCAGCTTACCTTACCAGGGAGGAGATCCCAACACTGAAGCTTTCTTT.

Only a few counts were recorded for this clonotype. The V and J genes are TRBV18 and TRBJ2-1; 7 bases agree with TRBD2. Looked up from germline, CDR1 is KGHSH and CDR2 is LQKENI. The V and J ends lost 5 bases and 6 bases, in that order; junction bases with no gene match: 22. The CDR3 is made up of 19 amino acids. Written as DNA, the CDR3 is TGTGCCAGCTCATCAGCCGGGAGGACTAGTGCCCTCGGGTTCAATGAGCAGTTCTTC. Residues: CASSSAGRTSALGFNEQFF.

The chain employs TRBV6-1 and TRBJ1-2, with a possible D match to TRBD1 (5 bases). With 5 bases removed from V and 4 bases from J, the gap between germline ends came to 14 bases. The germline gives CDR1 MNHNS, CDR2 SASEGT. CDR3 size: 14 residues. The CDR3 is CASSLLGVGYGYTF. The CDR3 DNA is TGTGCCAGCAGTCTACTGGGGGTTGGCTATGGCTACACCTTC.